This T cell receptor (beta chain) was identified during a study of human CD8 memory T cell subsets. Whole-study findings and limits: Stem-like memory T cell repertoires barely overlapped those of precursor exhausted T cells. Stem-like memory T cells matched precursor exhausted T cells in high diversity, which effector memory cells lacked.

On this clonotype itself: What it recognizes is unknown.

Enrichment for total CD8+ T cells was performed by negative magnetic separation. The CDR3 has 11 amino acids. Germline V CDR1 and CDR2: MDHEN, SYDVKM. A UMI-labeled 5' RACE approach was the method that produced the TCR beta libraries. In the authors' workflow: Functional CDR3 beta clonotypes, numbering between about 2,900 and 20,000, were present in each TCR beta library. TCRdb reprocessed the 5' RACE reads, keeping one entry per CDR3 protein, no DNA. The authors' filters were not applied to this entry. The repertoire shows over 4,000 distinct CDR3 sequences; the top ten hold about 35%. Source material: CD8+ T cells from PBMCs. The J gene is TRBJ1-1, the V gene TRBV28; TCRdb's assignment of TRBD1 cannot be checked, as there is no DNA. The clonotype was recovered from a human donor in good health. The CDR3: CASSRVSGAFF.